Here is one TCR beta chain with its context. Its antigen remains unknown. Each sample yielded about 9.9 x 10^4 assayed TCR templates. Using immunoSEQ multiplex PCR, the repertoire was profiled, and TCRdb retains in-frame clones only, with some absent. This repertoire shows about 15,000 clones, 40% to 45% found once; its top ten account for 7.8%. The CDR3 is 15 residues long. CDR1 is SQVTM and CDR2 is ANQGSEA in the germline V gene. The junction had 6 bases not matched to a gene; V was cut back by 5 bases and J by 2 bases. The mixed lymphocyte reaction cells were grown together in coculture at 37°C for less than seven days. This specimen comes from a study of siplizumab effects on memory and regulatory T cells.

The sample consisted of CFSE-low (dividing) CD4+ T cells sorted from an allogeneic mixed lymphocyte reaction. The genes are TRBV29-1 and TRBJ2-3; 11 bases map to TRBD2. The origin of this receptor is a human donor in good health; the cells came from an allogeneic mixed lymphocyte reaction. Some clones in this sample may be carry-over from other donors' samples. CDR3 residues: CSVLGLAGLTDTQYF. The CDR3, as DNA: TGCAGCGTTCTCGGACTAGCGGGCCTCACAGATACGCAGTATTTT.